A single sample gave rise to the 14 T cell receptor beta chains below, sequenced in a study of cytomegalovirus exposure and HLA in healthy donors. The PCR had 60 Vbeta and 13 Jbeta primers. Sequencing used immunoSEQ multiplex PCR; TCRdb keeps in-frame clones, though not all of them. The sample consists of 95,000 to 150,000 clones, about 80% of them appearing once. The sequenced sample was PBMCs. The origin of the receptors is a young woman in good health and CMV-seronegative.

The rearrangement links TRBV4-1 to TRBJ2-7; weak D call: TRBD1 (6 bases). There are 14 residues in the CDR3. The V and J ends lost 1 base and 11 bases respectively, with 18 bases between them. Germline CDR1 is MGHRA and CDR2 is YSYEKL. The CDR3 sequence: CASSQGTGTGRKYF. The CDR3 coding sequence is TGCGCCAGCAGCCAAGGAACAGGGACGGGAAGGAAGTACTTC.

CDR3 loop: CASSSTGLADDNEQFF. The CDR3 DNA sequence: TGTGCCAGCAGCTCGACGGGACTAGCAGATGACAATGAGCAGTTCTTC. This chain links TRBV7-9 with TRBJ2-1, with TRBD2 identical over 9 bases. The trim removed 4 bases at V and 5 bases at J, leaving 9 bases unmatched. This CDR3 is built from 16 residues. The germline V gene encodes CDR1 SEHNR and CDR2 FQNEAQ (reference sequence).

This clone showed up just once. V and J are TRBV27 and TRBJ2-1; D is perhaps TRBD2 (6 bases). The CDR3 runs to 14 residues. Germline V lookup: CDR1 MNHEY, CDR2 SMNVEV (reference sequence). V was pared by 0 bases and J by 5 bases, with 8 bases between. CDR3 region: CASSLSGTHNEQFF. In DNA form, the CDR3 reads TGTGCCAGCAGTTTATCCGGGACTCACAATGAGCAGTTCTTC.

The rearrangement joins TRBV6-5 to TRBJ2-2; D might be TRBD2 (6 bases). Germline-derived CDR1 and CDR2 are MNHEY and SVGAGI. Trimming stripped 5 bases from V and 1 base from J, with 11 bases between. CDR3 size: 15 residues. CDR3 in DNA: TGTGCCAGCAGTCTACGGGGGTTGAACACCGGGGAGCTGTTTTTT. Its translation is CASSLRGLNTGELFF.

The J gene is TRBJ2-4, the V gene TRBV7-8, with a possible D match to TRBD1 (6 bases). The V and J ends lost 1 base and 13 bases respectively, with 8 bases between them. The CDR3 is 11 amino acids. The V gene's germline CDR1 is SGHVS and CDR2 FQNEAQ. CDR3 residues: CASSLDGGQYF. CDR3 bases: TGTGCCAGCAGCTTAGATGGGGGCCAGTACTTC.

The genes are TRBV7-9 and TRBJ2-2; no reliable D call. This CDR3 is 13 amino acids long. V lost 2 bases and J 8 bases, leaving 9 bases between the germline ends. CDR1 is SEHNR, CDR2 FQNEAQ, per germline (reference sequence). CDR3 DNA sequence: TGTGCCAGCAGCTTAACCCCGAGGGGGGAGCTGTTTTTT. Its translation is CASSLTPRGELFF.

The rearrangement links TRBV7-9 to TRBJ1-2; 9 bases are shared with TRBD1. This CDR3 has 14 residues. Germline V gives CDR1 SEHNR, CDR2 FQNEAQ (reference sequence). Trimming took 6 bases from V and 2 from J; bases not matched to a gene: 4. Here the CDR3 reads CASRLGQGNYGYTF. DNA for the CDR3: TGTGCCAGCAGACTGGGACAGGGAAACTATGGCTACACCTTC. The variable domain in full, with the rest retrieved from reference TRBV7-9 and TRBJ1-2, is DTGVSQNPRHKITKRGQNVTFRCDPISEHNRLYWYRQTLGQGPEFLTYFQNEAQLEKSRLLSDRFSAERPKGSFSTLEIQRTEQGDSAMYLCASRLGQGNYGYTFGSGTRLTVV.

The chain's CDR3 is CASSIDRGGYGYTF. In DNA form, the CDR3 reads TGTGCCAGTAGTATAGATCGCGGGGGGTATGGCTACACCTTC. This chain links TRBV19 with TRBJ1-2, with a possible D match to TRBD1 (5 bases). Deletions cut 0 bases from V and 5 bases from J, with 10 bases between. The CDR3 is 14 amino acids. Germline V gives CDR1 LNHDA, CDR2 SQIVND (reference sequence).

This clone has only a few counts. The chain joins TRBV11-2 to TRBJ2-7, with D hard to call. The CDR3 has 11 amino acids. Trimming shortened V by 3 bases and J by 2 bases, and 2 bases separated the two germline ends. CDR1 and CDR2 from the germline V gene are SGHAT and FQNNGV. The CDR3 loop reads CASSFTYEQYF. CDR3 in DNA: TGTGCCAGCAGCTTTACCTACGAGCAGTACTTC.

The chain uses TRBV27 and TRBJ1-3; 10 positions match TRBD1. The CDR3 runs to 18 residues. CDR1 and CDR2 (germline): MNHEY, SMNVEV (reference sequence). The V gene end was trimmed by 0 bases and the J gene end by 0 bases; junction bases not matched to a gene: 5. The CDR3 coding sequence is TGTGCCAGCAGTTTATCGGGGGACAGGGGTAGCTCTGGAAACACCATATATTTT. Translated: CASSLSGDRGSSGNTIYF.

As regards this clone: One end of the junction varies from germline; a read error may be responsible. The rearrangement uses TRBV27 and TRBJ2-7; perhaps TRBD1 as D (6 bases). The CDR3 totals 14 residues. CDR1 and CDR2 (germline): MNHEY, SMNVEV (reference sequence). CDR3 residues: CASSPGATLGEHYF. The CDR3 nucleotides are TGTGCCAGCAGCCCAGGGGCCACTCTTGGGGAGCACTACTTC.

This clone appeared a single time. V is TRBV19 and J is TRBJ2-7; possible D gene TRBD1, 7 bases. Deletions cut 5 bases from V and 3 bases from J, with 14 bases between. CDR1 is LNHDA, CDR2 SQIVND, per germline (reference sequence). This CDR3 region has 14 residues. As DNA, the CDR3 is TGTGCCAGTAGTTTCTCAGGGGGGATCTACGAGCAGTACTTC. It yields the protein CASSFSGGIYEQYF. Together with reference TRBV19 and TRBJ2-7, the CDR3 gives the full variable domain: DGGITQSPKYLFRKEGQNVTLSCEQNLNHDAMYWYRQDPGQGLRLIYYSQIVNDFQKGDIAEGYSVSREKKESFPLTVTSAQKNPTAFYLCASSFSGGIYEQYFGPGTRLTVT.

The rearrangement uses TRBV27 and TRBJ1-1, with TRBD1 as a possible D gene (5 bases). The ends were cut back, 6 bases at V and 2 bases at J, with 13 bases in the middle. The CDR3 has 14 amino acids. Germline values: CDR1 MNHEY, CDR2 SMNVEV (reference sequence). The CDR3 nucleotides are TGTGCCAGCAGCCTTTTTCAGGGAAACACTGAAGCTTTCTTT. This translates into CASSLFQGNTEAFF.

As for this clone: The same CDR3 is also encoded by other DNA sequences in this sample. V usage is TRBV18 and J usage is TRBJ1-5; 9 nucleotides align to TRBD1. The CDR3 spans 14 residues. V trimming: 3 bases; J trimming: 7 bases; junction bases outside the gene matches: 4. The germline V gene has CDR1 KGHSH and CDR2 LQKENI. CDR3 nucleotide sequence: TGTGCCAGCTCACCTAGGACAGGGGACCAGCCCCAGCATTTT. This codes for CASSPRTGDQPQHF.